The source of this T cell receptor (beta chain) is a study of T cell changes during pregnancy in multiple sclerosis (dated by TCRdb to 2018 to 2020). Regarding the study in general: Changes in the T cell repertoire over the course of pregnancy were examined in this study in women with multiple sclerosis.

The CDR3 spans 16 residues, from the cysteine through the phenylalanine. Only the CDR3 DNA is retained, 48 bases long and in frame from the first base. About this clone: The specificity of this receptor is unknown. No much larger clonotype is one base removed from it; base qualities were not supplied.

The library came from the immunoSEQ multiplex PCR assay. Entries here come from immuneACCESS through TCRdb and include only in-frame sequences with V and J called. Some clones fail to appear in such tables; in the studies checked, an unresolved V gene covers under half of the shortfall, and the cause of the remainder is unknown. For this sample there are 70,000 or so clones; about 92% appear just once. The top ten clones comprise around 2% of the sample. This specimen was peripheral blood, taken in the third trimester of pregnancy. The TCR was taken from a female donor in good health, enrolled as a control in a pregnancy study. This sequence uses TRBV21-1 and TRBJ1-6; the D call of TRBD1 is as the table states it, not checked on the DNA. TRBV21-1 corresponds to a pseudogene. CDR3 protein: CASSKKIGRGYSPLHF. The nucleotide sequence is TGTGCCAGCAGCAAAAAGATTGGCAGGGGTTATTCACCCCTCCACTTT.